A single sample is the source of the 24 T cell receptor beta chains below, sequenced in a study of monozygotic twins with inflammatory bowel disease. TCRdb re-called the 5' RACE reads; every CDR3 protein appears as one record, without DNA. The data show approximately 300,000 distinct CDR3 sequences, and the top ten clones hold 5.5% to 6.5%. The sample consisted of blood. The receptors originated from a human donor with ulcerative colitis or Crohn's disease, or a healthy co-twin of an affected twin (not recorded which).

The chain recombines TRBV5-5 with TRBJ2-2. From germline, CDR1 is SGHKS and CDR2 YYEKEE (reference sequence). This CDR3 spans 15 amino acids. The CDR3 loop reads CASSLILANTGELFF.

The V call is TRBV7-2, the J call TRBJ2-1. The CDR3 extends over 13 amino acids. The germline V gene has CDR1 SGHTA and CDR2 FQGNSA. CDR3 loop: CASSLKFGNEQFF.

The chain is built from TRBV20-1 and TRBJ2-7; the D call of TRBD2 rests on TCRdb alone, since no DNA is present to check it. The CDR3 spans 14 residues. CDR1 DFQATT and CDR2 SNEGSKA come from the germline V gene (reference sequence). CDR3 region: CSATRRRTGYDQYF.

This chain joins TRBV4-3 and TRBJ2-2; the D gene TCRdb calls, TRBD2, cannot be checked with no DNA. CDR3 length: 13 amino acids. Germline V gene data show CDR1 as LGHNA and CDR2 as YSLEER. The CDR3 sequence: CASRGLLTGELFF.

The chain couples TRBV6-5 to TRBJ1-4; TCRdb indicates TRBD1, and absent DNA this call remains unverified. Germline V gives CDR1 MNHEY, CDR2 SVGAGI. The CDR3 has 15 amino acids. The CDR3 region is CASSSTGLAVEKLFF.

V gene TRBV20-1 combines with J gene TRBJ1-6. Germline assignment: CDR1 DFQATT and CDR2 SNEGSKA (reference sequence). The CDR3 sequence is 12 residues long. The CDR3 loop is CSARDLDSPLHF.

The chain couples TRBV5-4 to TRBJ2-7; TCRdb picks TRBD2, but there is no DNA to check that call. The germline V gene encodes CDR1 SGHNT and CDR2 YYREEE (reference sequence). The CDR3 is 15 residues long. The CDR3 spells CASSLVGSGRDEQYF.

The genes are TRBV10-3 and TRBJ2-3; TCRdb outputs TRBD1, but without DNA this stays unchecked. This CDR3 comprises 13 residues. Germline assignment: CDR1 ENHRY and CDR2 SYGVKD. The CDR3 loop is CAISGAGTDTQYF.

The chain uses TRBV10-2 and TRBJ2-3; TCRdb lists TRBD2, though no DNA is available to test this call. The CDR3 runs to 14 residues. The germline V gene has CDR1 WSHSY and CDR2 SAAADI. The CDR3 loop is CASLGAAGTDTQYF.

The gene calls are TRBV18 and TRBJ1-5. The germline V gene encodes CDR1 KGHSH and CDR2 LQKENI. This CDR3 comprises 12 residues. CDR3 sequence reads: CASSPQLEGQHF.

The J gene is TRBJ2-7, the V gene TRBV5-1; checking the TCRdb D call of TRBD1 is not possible without DNA. This CDR3 has 14 amino acids. Looked up from germline, CDR1 is SGHRS and CDR2 is YFSETQ. The CDR3 sequence: CASSYEGTAYEQYF.

The V and J genes are TRBV7-3 and TRBJ2-3; TCRdb gives TRBD2 as the D gene, but with no DNA this cannot be confirmed. From germline, CDR1 is SGHTA and CDR2 FQGTGA. This CDR3 is 16 amino acids long. CDR3 sequence reads: CASSKNSGGASDTQYF.

The chain couples TRBV3-1 to TRBJ2-5; TCRdb proposes TRBD1, but this gene call is untestable without DNA. Germline assignment: CDR1 LGHDT and CDR2 YNNKEL (reference sequence). The CDR3 has 15 amino acids. CDR3 protein: CASSQGLRAKETQYF.

This chain uses TRBV28 with TRBJ2-5. This CDR3 region has 13 residues. Germline V lookup: CDR1 MDHEN, CDR2 SYDVKM. The CDR3 loop is CASSLGRGKTQYF.

This chain uses TRBV12-3 or TRBV12-4 with TRBJ2-4; TCRdb names TRBD2, which stays unverified in the absence of DNA. This CDR3 has 11 amino acids. CDR3 region: CASSLGLDCYF.

The chain recombines TRBV5-1 with TRBJ2-1. This CDR3 is built from 15 residues. Germline V CDR1 and CDR2: SGHRS, YFSETQ. This chain's CDR3 is CASSLSGDSYNEQFF.

The chain combines TRBV28 with TRBJ1-2; TCRdb's D call, TRBD1, is unchecked because there is no DNA. From germline, CDR1 is MDHEN and CDR2 SYDVKM. This CDR3 spans 12 amino acids. The chain's CDR3 is CASSSTVYGYTF.

The chain is built from TRBV5-1 and TRBJ2-7. Germline V CDR1 and CDR2: SGHRS, YFSETQ. This CDR3 comprises 14 residues. CDR3 in amino acids: CASSGRRGSYEQYF.

This rearrangement joins TRBV18 to TRBJ2-7. The CDR3 is 13 residues long. Per the germline V gene, CDR1 is KGHSH and CDR2 is LQKENI. CDR3 amino acids: CASSPPSGYEQYF.

The chain uses TRBV12-3 or TRBV12-4 and TRBJ1-4. The CDR3 is 12 residues long. CDR3: CASSPPPGKLFF.

This sequence joins TRBV7-9 and TRBJ2-3. The germline V gene encodes CDR1 SEHNR and CDR2 FQNEAQ (reference sequence). This CDR3 contains 16 residues. CDR3 residues: CASSFYSSARTDTQYF.

V usage is TRBV5-1 and J usage is TRBJ2-3; TCRdb outputs TRBD2, but without DNA this stays unchecked. The CDR3 length is 15 residues. Germline CDR1 is SGHRS and CDR2 is YFSETQ. CDR3 amino acids: CASSYGRSTTDTQYF. The variable domain in full, completed from reference TRBV5-1 and TRBJ2-3, reads KAGVTQTPRYLIKTRGQQVTLSCSPISGHRSVSWYQQTPGQGLQFLFEYFSETQRNKGNFPGRFSGRQFSNSRSEMNVSTLELGDSALYLCASSYGRSTTDTQYFGPGTRLTVL.

The chain has TRBV29-1 and TRBJ2-3; the TRBD1 assignment by TCRdb is unverifiable without DNA. CDR1 SQVTM and CDR2 ANQGSEA come from the germline V gene. The CDR3 length is 12 residues. CDR3 loop: CSTGGGTDTQYF.

The rearrangement joins TRBV29-1 to TRBJ2-1; TCRdb reports TRBD1, a call that lacks DNA to check it against. The CDR3 extends over 14 amino acids. Looked up from germline, CDR1 is SQVTM and CDR2 is ANQGSEA. The CDR3 is CSVGPRISYNEQFF.